This T cell receptor beta chain was observed in a study of blood T cell repertoires in COVID-19. As for the study in general: Acute and convalescent COVID-19 specimens originated in the United States, Italy and Spain. Nucleic acid was either cDNA or gDNA, and it came from T cells, B-cell-depleted T cells, or PBMCs.

TCRdb's table, derived via immunoSEQ multiplex PCR, lists solely in-frame clones and lacks some. This table holds about 360,000 clones, roughly 88% found once. The study drew participants aged about 18 to 89 years from some 24 US areas. Clinical history reported by participants formed the basis on which cohorts were assigned. CDR3 length: 14 amino acids. The ends lost 4 bases at V and 8 bases at J; junction bases unmatched: 11. CDR1 is SGHRS, CDR2 YFSETQ, per germline. This sequence joins TRBV5-1 and TRBJ1-1; 7 bases match TRBD1. The sequencing input was PBMCs or T cells enriched from blood (not recorded which). This TCR derives from a woman aged 40 to 55 with acute COVID-19. Here the CDR3 DNA reads TGCGCCAGCAGCGTGACAGGGTGGGGCCGGGAAGCTTTCTTT. Amino acids: CASSVTGWGREAFF.